The clone carrying this T cell receptor (beta chain) was observed a handful of times. The antigen is not known. The sample belongs to a study of early T cells in non-severe SARS-CoV-2 infection. General study results and limits: Missing private and CD4 specificities, VDJdb matching favored anti-spike CD8 responses.

The V and J ends lost 3 bases and 2 bases respectively, with 2 bases between them. The CDR3 extends over 11 amino acids. Germline CDR1 is LGHDT and CDR2 is YNNKEL (reference sequence). Each cDNA molecule carried a unique molecular identifier. TCRdb recomputed calls from the 5' RACE reads with MiXCR, one row per CDR3 protein. The top ten clones hold around 5% of a sample with 50,000 to 60,000 distinct CDR3 sequences, about 6.4% of them seen once. The receptor was derived from an adult who was a healthcare worker with PCR-confirmed SARS-CoV-2 infection or an uninfected control (not recorded which). This material consisted of whole blood, taken at baseline. The chain links TRBV3-1 to TRBJ2-7; D gene ambiguous. The CDR3 DNA reads as TGTGCCAGCAGCCATACCTACGAGCAGTACTTC. Translating gives CASSHTYEQYF.